This T cell receptor beta chain comes out of a study of response to subunit inactivated influenza vaccine. TCRdb re-analysed the RT-PCR reads in MiXCR, keeping a single row per CDR3 protein. Of 450,000 to 550,000 distinct CDR3 sequences detected, 25% appear once; the ten largest clones hold about 1.9%. A note on this clonotype: Its antigen is currently unknown.

Points from the study as a whole: Authors suggested that a seasonal influenza vaccination recruits few new T cells each time.

In germline, CDR1 is SGHRS, CDR2 YFSETQ. V lost 0 bases, J lost 0 bases, and 12 bases lay in between. The CDR3 has 17 residues. The source is a man over 45 who received an inactivated influenza vaccine. Sequencing was performed on CD4+ T cells sorted from PBMCs, taken less than 6 days after vaccination. The rearrangement joins TRBV5-1 to TRBJ1-4; no clear D. The CDR3 reads CASSLGAGVPTNEKLFF. The DNA of the CDR3 is TGCGCCAGCAGCTTGGGGGCCGGGGTCCCAACTAATGAAAAACTGTTTTTT.